This note documents a single TCR beta chain sequence. The CDR3 spans 12 residues. Germline loops: CDR1 LGHNA, CDR2 YNFKEQ. V was cut by 0 bases and J by 7 bases, with 4 bases left in between. The sample is drawn from a study of response to subunit inactivated influenza vaccine. MiXCR, applied by TCRdb to the RT-PCR reads, yields one record per CDR3 protein. The sample holds about 540,000 distinct CDR3 sequences; approximately 24% are singletons and the top ten take about 2.8%. These sequences were also reported in another study, on T cells expressing NK-cell markers. That report adds: Synthesis of TCR beta cDNA relied on 5'RACE template switching carrying UMIs. Sorted CD3+CD56-NKG2C+, CD3+CD56+NKG2C- and CD3+CD56+NKG2C+ T cells were the source of the TCR beta repertoires. Among eight sequenced donors, seven carried HCMV seropositivity while one was seronegative. NKG2C+ dominant clonotype frequencies in 6 or 7 donors were roughly 1.0-7.5% of CD8+ T cells.

The sequences come from CD4+ T cells sorted from PBMCs, collected about 12 days after vaccination. This chain links TRBV4-2 with TRBJ2-1; unclear D gene. The sequence came from a middle-aged man who received an inactivated influenza vaccine. The CDR3 region is CASSQDRNEQFF. In DNA, the CDR3 is TGTGCCAGCAGCCAAGATAGGAATGAGCAGTTCTTC.